This T cell receptor beta chain came from a study of OX40 agonist ivuxolimab in advanced cancers. The assay was immunoSEQ multiplex PCR, and TCRdb's table has in-frame clones only and misses some. The data contain tens of thousands of clones, around 89% of them seen just once; the ten biggest clones take up 18%. CDR1 and CDR2 from the germline V gene are SGHNT and YYREEE (reference sequence). V dropped 2 bases and J dropped 0 bases, with 14 bases sitting between them. The CDR3 consists of 16 residues. Source: CD4+ or CD8+ T cells sorted from blood, taken in a trial of the OX40 agonist ivuxolimab. The clonotype comes from an adult with an advanced solid tumor such as melanoma, head and neck, liver or kidney cancer. The rearrangement joins TRBV5-4 to TRBJ1-2; D unclear. The CDR3 DNA sequence: TGTGCCAGCAGCTTCTTAGGGCAGCTAGCTAACTATGGCTACACCTTC. This encodes CASSFLGQLANYGYTF.